The 15 T cell receptor beta chains reported below all come from one sample, sequenced in a study of T cell repertoires in cytomegalovirus infection. TCRdb re-called the reads with MiXCR, one entry per CDR3 protein. This table has approximately 730,000 distinct CDR3 sequences, almost 30% appearing once. These receptors are not linked to any known antigen. The input for sequencing was cultured CD8+ T cells from PBMCs, taken from culture after CMV antigen stimulation. These receptor sequences come from a human donor in good health (CMV status not recorded). Some clones in this sample may be carry-over from other donors' samples.

The rearrangement joins TRBV7-9 to TRBJ1-1; possibly TRBD1 for D (5 bases). The germline V gene encodes CDR1 SEHNR and CDR2 FQNEAQ (reference sequence). The CDR3 is 15 amino acids. V dropped 5 bases and J dropped 1 base, with 14 bases sitting between them. Here the CDR3 reads CASSPPGWRNTEAFF. In DNA form, the CDR3 reads TGTGCCAGCAGCCCCCCAGGGTGGAGGAACACTGAAGCTTTCTTT.

The V gene is TRBV7-8, the J gene TRBJ1-1; D gene unclear. CDR1 is SGHVS, CDR2 FQNEAQ, per germline. The CDR3 has 14 residues. The V end lost 4 bases, the J end lost 2 bases, and 11 bases lay between the germline ends. CDR3 residues: CASSSRTLNTEAFF. DNA for the CDR3: TGTGCCAGCAGCTCACGGACCTTAAACACTGAAGCTTTCTTT. The variable domain in full, completed from reference TRBV7-8 and TRBJ1-1, reads GAGVSQSPRYKVAKRGQDVALRCDPISGHVSLFWYQQALGQGPEFLTYFQNEAQLDKSGLPSDRFFAERPEGSVSTLKIQRTQQEDSAVYLCASSSRTLNTEAFFGQGTRLTVV.

V gene TRBV5-1 combines with J gene TRBJ1-1; D perhaps matches TRBD1 (5 bases). CDR1 and CDR2 (germline): SGHRS, YFSETQ. Deletions cut 1 base from V and 2 bases from J, with 15 bases between. There are 16 residues in the CDR3. The CDR3 nucleotides read TGCGCCAGCAGCTTGTTTGGACAAGACCTAAACACTGAAGCTTTCTTT. This gives the protein CASSLFGQDLNTEAFF.

V is TRBV12-3 or TRBV12-4 and J is TRBJ2-5, with a weak D call TRBD1 (5 bases). The V end lost 2 bases, the J end lost 4 bases, and 11 bases lay between the germline ends. This CDR3 is 14 amino acids long. The CDR3 reads CASSLNTGRETQYF. Written as DNA, the CDR3 is TGTGCCAGCAGTTTAAACACAGGAAGAGAGACCCAGTACTTC.

Concerning this clonotype: Relative to the germline gene, one junction end is altered; a read error may explain this. J is TRBJ1-1 and V is TRBV28; the D is unclear. Per the germline V gene, CDR1 is MDHEN and CDR2 is SYDVKM. The CDR3 loop spans 16 amino acids. The CDR3 nucleotides read TGTGTCAGCAGTTTGGCCCCCCAAGGGTTAAACACTGAAGCTTTCTTT. It specifies CVSSLAPQGLNTEAFF.

This clonotype appeared many times. Here the CDR3 DNA reads TGTGCCAGCAGCTTAGGCCAGACGAATCAGCCCCAGCATTTT. Translated: CASSLGQTNQPQHF. This sequence joins TRBV27 and TRBJ1-5; no definite D call. This CDR3 is built from 14 residues. CDR1 and CDR2 (germline): MNHEY, SMNVEV (reference sequence). V was clipped by 6 bases and J by 4 bases, with 13 bases between them.

This clonotype was recorded a few times. This CDR3 reads CASSASGGLYNEQFF. The CDR3 bases are TGTGCCAGCAGTGCTAGCGGGGGGCTCTACAATGAGCAGTTCTTC. V is TRBV5-5 and J is TRBJ2-1; 11 positions agree with TRBD2. CDR1 is SGHKS, CDR2 YYEKEE, per germline (reference sequence). V was clipped by 5 bases and J by 3 bases; unmatched bases: 4. This CDR3 spans 15 amino acids.

This clonotype was counted between two and nine times. The J gene is TRBJ1-1, the V gene TRBV11-2; a weak D match, TRBD1 (5 bases). Germline V gives CDR1 SGHAT, CDR2 FQNNGV. CDR3 size: 14 residues. V was pared by 5 bases and J by 1 base, with 11 bases between. Here the CDR3 DNA reads TGTGCCAGCAGCCGATGGGACGGGAACACTGAAGCTTTCTTT. Residues: CASSRWDGNTEAFF.

This rearrangement joins TRBV5-6 to TRBJ2-7; 11 bases align to TRBD2. With V trimmed by 5 bases and J by 0 bases, 7 bases remained unmatched. This CDR3 spans 16 amino acids. Germline V gene sequence: CDR1 SGHDT, CDR2 YYEEEE. Here the CDR3 DNA reads TGTGCCAGCAGACTAGCGGGGGCCCCCTACTCCTACGAGCAGTACGTC. It encodes CASRLAGAPYSYEQYV.

The chain joins TRBV12-3 or TRBV12-4 to TRBJ2-1; 16 nucleotides line up with TRBD2. Trimming removed 0 bases from V and 4 bases from J; junction bases left unmatched: 3. The CDR3 sequence is 18 residues long. CDR3 region: CASSLAGLAGGLYNEQFF. CDR3 in DNA: TGTGCCAGCAGTTTAGCGGGACTAGCGGGGGGGCTTTACAATGAGCAGTTCTTC.

This chain links TRBV27 with TRBJ2-5, with TRBD2 matching over 11 bases. J was trimmed by 0 bases and V by 4 bases; bases with no gene match: 4. The CDR3 loop spans 16 amino acids. Germline values: CDR1 MNHEY, CDR2 SMNVEV (reference sequence). CDR3 DNA: TGTGCCAGCAGTTCCGGGACTAGCGGCTACCAAGAGACCCAGTACTTC. Translated: CASSSGTSGYQETQYF.

This clonotype appeared a few times. The V call is TRBV27, the J call TRBJ2-1; D gene uncertain. With 8 bases removed from V and 3 bases from J, the gap between germline ends came to 23 bases. Germline V lookup: CDR1 MNHEY, CDR2 SMNVEV (reference sequence). The CDR3 runs 17 residues. This CDR3 reads CASLGRAASGIYNEQFF. The CDR3 bases are TGTGCCAGCCTGGGTCGGGCAGCCTCAGGCATCTACAATGAGCAGTTCTTC.

This clonotype has more than one count but fewer than ten. The rearrangement uses TRBV7-6 and TRBJ2-7; D is uncertain. This CDR3 has 14 residues. With 5 bases removed from V and 1 base from J, the gap between germline ends came to 12 bases. Germline CDR1 is SGHVS and CDR2 is FNYEAQ. CDR3 bases: TGTGCCAGCAGCGAAGACCCGTATTCCTACGAGCAGTACTTC. It codes for CASSEDPYSYEQYF.

This sequence joins TRBV20-1 and TRBJ1-2, with D unresolved. In germline, CDR1 is DFQATT, CDR2 SNEGSKA (reference sequence). This CDR3 has 15 residues. V lost 0 bases and J 5 bases, leaving 16 bases between the germline ends. In DNA form, the CDR3 reads TGCAGTGCTAGAGATCTTGGGTTGGGAACGTATGGCTACACCTTC. The encoded protein is CSARDLGLGTYGYTF.

The chain links TRBV7-6 to TRBJ2-7; possibly TRBD1 for D (6 bases). The CDR3 spans 18 residues. Trimming took 0 bases from V and 1 from J, leaving 19 bases between them. From germline, CDR1 is SGHVS and CDR2 FNYEAQ. The CDR3 nucleotides are TGTGCCAGCAGCTTAGCGGGGCCGGGAACAGGGTTTTCCTACGAGCAGTACTTC. Protein sequence: CASSLAGPGTGFSYEQYF.